The present T cell receptor beta chain was sequenced within a study of blood T cell repertoires in COVID-19. Study summary: Both acute and convalescent COVID-19 samples were obtained from the United States, Italy and Spain. PBMCs, B-cell-depleted T cells, or T cells provided the cDNA or gDNA that made up the material.

Enrolled during active infection, Seattle patients were then followed longitudinally. Methods used by the authors: How many nucleated cells were present was estimated from reference gene primer amplification. Here immunoSEQ multiplex PCR was the method, and the copy in TCRdb shows in-frame clones only, minus some. V, J and clone size are those of that table, while D and trimming were read from the DNA. The data show a few hundred thousand clones, more than 80% seen once. CDR3 length: 15 amino acids. Germline trimming cut 5 bases from V and 3 bases from J; bases unmatched to any gene: 6. The germline CDR1 and CDR2 sequences are MNHNY and SVGAGI (reference sequence).

J is TRBJ2-1 and V is TRBV6-6; 8 bases agree with TRBD2. The clonotype was recovered from a woman aged 50 to 60 with COVID-19, enrolled during active disease. The sequenced material came from peripheral blood. CDR3 coding DNA: TGTGCCAGCAGTAAAACCGGGACTAGCTACAATGAGCAGTTCTTC. It translates to CASSKTGTSYNEQFF.